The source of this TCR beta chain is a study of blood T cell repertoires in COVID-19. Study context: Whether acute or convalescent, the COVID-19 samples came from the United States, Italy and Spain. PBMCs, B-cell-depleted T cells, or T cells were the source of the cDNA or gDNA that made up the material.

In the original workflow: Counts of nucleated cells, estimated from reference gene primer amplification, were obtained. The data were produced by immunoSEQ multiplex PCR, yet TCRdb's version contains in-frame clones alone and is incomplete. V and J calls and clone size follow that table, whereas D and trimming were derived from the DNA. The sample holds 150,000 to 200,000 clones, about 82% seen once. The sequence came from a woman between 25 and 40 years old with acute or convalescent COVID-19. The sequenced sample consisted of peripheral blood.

The CDR3 spells CASSRQGGVGEQYF. DNA of the CDR3: TGTGCCAGCAGCCGACAGGGGGGAGTGGGCGAGCAGTACTTC. This sequence joins TRBV6-5 and TRBJ2-7; 9 bases match TRBD1. The CDR3 extends over 14 amino acids. Germline-derived CDR1 and CDR2 are MNHEY and SVGAGI. The ends lost 6 bases at V and 6 bases at J; junction bases unmatched: 9.